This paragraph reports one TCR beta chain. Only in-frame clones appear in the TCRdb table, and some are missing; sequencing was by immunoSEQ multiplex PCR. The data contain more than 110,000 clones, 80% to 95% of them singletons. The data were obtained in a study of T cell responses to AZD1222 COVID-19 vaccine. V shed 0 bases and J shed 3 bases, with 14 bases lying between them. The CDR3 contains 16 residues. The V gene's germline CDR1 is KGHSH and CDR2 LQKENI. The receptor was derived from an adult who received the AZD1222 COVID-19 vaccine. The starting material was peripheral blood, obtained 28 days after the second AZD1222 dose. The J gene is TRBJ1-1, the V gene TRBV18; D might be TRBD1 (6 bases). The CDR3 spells CASSPPSIGGHTEAFF. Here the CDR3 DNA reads TGTGCCAGCTCACCACCGTCAATCGGGGGGCACACTGAAGCTTTCTTT.